The 31 T cell receptor beta chains below come from one sample, sequenced in a study of blood T cell repertoires in COVID-19. The method was immunoSEQ multiplex PCR; TCRdb's version includes in-frame clones alone and lacks a portion of them. The sample holds a few hundred thousand clones, approximately 88% seen once. The sequenced sample was peripheral blood. The receptors derive from a man aged 35 to 55 with acute or convalescent COVID-19.

The chain couples TRBV2 to TRBJ2-7; 8 bases are a match to TRBD1. Trimming at V came to 6 bases and at J to 3 bases, leaving 4 bases not matched to a gene. Germline V gives CDR1 SNHLY, CDR2 FYNNEI. There are 13 residues in the CDR3. For the CDR3, the DNA is TGTGCCAGCAGGGACAGGGCCGGCTACGAGCAGTACTTC. This codes for CASRDRAGYEQYF. Together with reference TRBV2 and TRBJ2-7, the CDR3 gives the full variable domain: EPEVTQTPSHQVTQMGQEVILRCVPISNHLYFYWYRQILGQKVEFLVSFYNNEISEKSEIFDDQFSVERPDGSNFTLKIRSTKLEDSAMYFCASRDRAGYEQYFGPGTRLTVT.

The gene calls are TRBV6-5 and TRBJ2-7, with 7 bases lining up with TRBD1. Germline trimming cut 0 bases from V and 1 base from J; bases unmatched to any gene: 6. Germline V gene sequence: CDR1 MNHEY, CDR2 SVGAGI. The CDR3 is 16 residues long. The CDR3 sequence: CASSYSNDRVSYEQYF. CDR3 coding DNA: TGTGCCAGCAGTTACTCGAACGACAGGGTATCCTACGAGCAGTACTTC.

The rearrangement links TRBV4-1 to TRBJ2-7; 7 bases match TRBD2. V lost 0 bases to trimming and J lost 2 bases; unmatched junction nucleotides: 13. The CDR3 spans 18 residues. Germline lookup yields CDR1 MGHRA and CDR2 YSYEKL. The CDR3 protein is CASSQDWGSGLITYEQYF. The CDR3 bases are TGCGCCAGCAGCCAAGATTGGGGTAGCGGGCTTATTACCTACGAGCAGTACTTC.

V usage is TRBV29-1 and J usage is TRBJ2-1; 9 positions agree with TRBD1. The CDR3 is made up of 13 amino acids. Germline V gives CDR1 SQVTM, CDR2 ANQGSEA. Trimming cost V 5 bases and J 6 bases; bases outside gene matches: 5. The CDR3 bases are TGCAGCGTTACCGGGACAGGGACCAATGAGCAGTTCTTC. Protein product: CSVTGTGTNEQFF.

The rearrangement joins TRBV6-6 to TRBJ1-1; TRBD1 matches at 7 bases. Germline V gene sequence: CDR1 MNHNY, CDR2 SVGAGI (reference sequence). Trimming at V came to 6 bases and at J to 1 base, leaving 8 bases not matched to a gene. The CDR3 is 15 amino acids. The DNA of the CDR3 is TGTGCCAGCAGCCCCTCCCGGACAGGGAACACTGAAGCTTTCTTT. It yields the protein CASSPSRTGNTEAFF.

The chain recombines TRBV9 with TRBJ2-1; D not certain. Between the trimmed V and J ends, which lost 3 bases and 10 bases, there was a span of 14 bases. Germline V gene sequence: CDR1 SGDLS, CDR2 YYNGEE. The CDR3 has 13 amino acids. The DNA of the CDR3 is TGTGCCAGCAGCGGAACTTCTAGGCCCGAGCAGTTCTTC. Translated, it gives CASSGTSRPEQFF.

The CDR3 sequence is CASSLDSQASGYGYTF. The CDR3 bases are TGTGCCAGCAGCTTGGACTCTCAGGCGTCCGGCTATGGCTACACCTTC. This chain joins TRBV5-4 and TRBJ1-2; D uncertain. Germline V lookup: CDR1 SGHNT, CDR2 YYREEE (reference sequence). V lost 0 bases, J lost 4 bases, and 16 bases lay in between. This CDR3 has 16 amino acids.

The chain is built from TRBV4-1 and TRBJ1-1; unclear D gene. Trimming took 2 bases from V and 8 from J, leaving 9 bases between them. Per germline, CDR1 MGHRA and CDR2 YSYEKL. The CDR3 is 12 amino acids. The CDR3 bases are TGCGCCAGCAGCCAAACCAGGAGGGAAGCTTTCTTT. It specifies CASSQTRREAFF.

The V gene is TRBV28, the J gene TRBJ2-2, with D possibly TRBD1 on 5 matching bases. Between the trimmed V and J ends, which lost 5 bases and 1 base, there was a span of 11 bases. The CDR3 is 15 residues long. From germline, CDR1 is MDHEN and CDR2 SYDVKM. This CDR3 is CASSTTGRNTGELFF. The CDR3 DNA follows: TGTGCCAGCAGTACCACAGGACGGAACACCGGGGAGCTGTTTTTT.

The gene calls are TRBV5-4 and TRBJ1-2, with 8 bases lining up with TRBD1. CDR1 is SGHNT and CDR2 is YYREEE in the germline V gene (reference sequence). This CDR3 region has 15 residues. V lost 5 bases and J lost 3; bases outside the gene matches: 9. CDR3 bases: TGTGCCAGCAGAAAGGCAGGGGGCGGGTACTATGGCTACACCTTC. This sequence encodes CASRKAGGGYYGYTF.

CDR3: CASRGGQRYTGELFF. The CDR3 DNA sequence: TGTGCCAGCAGGGGGGGACAGCGCTACACCGGGGAGCTGTTTTTT. The gene calls are TRBV6-5 and TRBJ2-2, with D tentatively TRBD1 (7 bases). With 6 bases removed from V and 3 bases from J, the gap between germline ends came to 14 bases. CDR1 and CDR2 from the germline V gene are MNHEY and SVGAGI. This CDR3 spans 15 amino acids.

The chain joins TRBV25-1 to TRBJ2-7, with 8 bases identical to TRBD2. This CDR3 is 17 amino acids long. CDR1 is MGHDK, CDR2 SYGVNS, per germline. The V segment lost 9 bases and the J segment 1 base; nucleotides outside the gene matches: 17. The CDR3 DNA follows: TGTGCCAGAGCGCAGGCGACGGGGGGGCTGGTATCCTACGAGCAGTACTTC. Encoded protein: CARAQATGGLVSYEQYF.

The chain has TRBV19 and TRBJ2-1, with TRBD2 matching 12 bases. Germline-derived CDR1 and CDR2 are LNHDA and SQIVND (reference sequence). This CDR3 has 18 residues. After removal of 1 base from V and 8 bases from J, the junction contained 12 bases not matched to a gene. The CDR3 loop is CASSIVWASGRAFDEQFF. For the CDR3, the DNA is TGTGCCAGTAGTATAGTTTGGGCTAGCGGGAGGGCCTTCGATGAGCAGTTCTTC.

V gene TRBV7-2 combines with J gene TRBJ1-6; no clear D. V gave up 2 bases and J gave up 13 bases, with 9 bases separating them. The CDR3 totals 12 residues. Germline CDR1 reads SGHTA; CDR2 reads FQGNSA. CDR3 nucleotides: TGTGCCAGCAGCTTATCGGGAGGTCCCCTCCACTTT. Translating gives CASSLSGGPLHF.

The rearrangement uses TRBV15 and TRBJ2-1; TRBD2 matches at 8 bases. Losses at the gene ends were 7 bases for V and 2 bases for J; bases not matched to a gene: 4. The CDR3 consists of 14 residues. The germline gives CDR1 LNHNV, CDR2 YYDKDF (reference sequence). CDR3 DNA: TGTGCCACCAAGATAGCGGGAACCTACAATGAGCAGTTCTTC. Amino acid sequence: CATKIAGTYNEQFF.

The count of this clone is one. The rearrangement uses TRBV5-8 and TRBJ1-5, with 9 nucleotides matching TRBD1. Germline V gene data show CDR1 as SGHTS and CDR2 as YDEGEE. This CDR3 is 14 amino acids long. J was trimmed by 6 bases and V by 0 bases; bases with no gene match: 1. The CDR3 sequence: CASSLGTGAQPQHF. In DNA form, the CDR3 reads TGTGCCAGCAGCTTGGGGACAGGGGCTCAGCCCCAGCATTTT.

This clone turned up a few times. The chain has TRBV16 and TRBJ1-2; a weak D match, TRBD1 (5 bases). Deletions cut 7 bases from V and 3 bases from J, with 15 bases between. The germline CDR1 and CDR2 sequences are KGHSY and FQNENV. This CDR3 contains 14 residues. The CDR3 bases are TGTGCCAGCACCGTGACAGCTATTTACTATGGCTACACCTTC. Translated: CASTVTAIYYGYTF.

The chain links TRBV7-2 to TRBJ1-5, with unresolved D. Trimming pared 1 base from V and 2 bases from J, leaving 6 bases between. Germline CDR1 SGHTA, CDR2 FQGNSA. This CDR3 is 14 amino acids long. The CDR3 spells CASSLDPGNQPQHF. CDR3 DNA sequence: TGTGCCAGCAGCTTAGATCCGGGCAATCAGCCCCAGCATTTT. Full variable domain (outside the CDR3, taken from reference TRBV7-2 and TRBJ1-5): GAGVSQSPSNKVTEKGKDVELRCDPISGHTALYWYRQSLGQGLEFLIYFQGNSAPDKSGLPSDRFSAERTGGSVSTLTIQRTQQEDSAVYLCASSLDPGNQPQHFGDGTRLSIL.

The chain employs TRBV6-2 or TRBV6-3 and TRBJ2-7; a weak D match, TRBD1 (6 bases). Per the germline V gene, CDR1 is MNHEY and CDR2 is SVGEGT. The CDR3 is made up of 11 amino acids. V was pared by 6 bases and J by 10 bases, with 13 bases between. CDR3 loop: CASSLQGRQYF. DNA of the CDR3: TGTGCCAGCAGCCTACAGGGCCGACAGTACTTC.

The gene calls are TRBV27 and TRBJ2-1; no reliable D call. This CDR3 contains 13 residues. Trimming took off 3 bases at V and 5 bases at J, with 8 bases between the two ends. The V gene's germline CDR1 is MNHEY and CDR2 SMNVEV (reference sequence). CDR3 sequence: CASSFRRNNEQFF. The DNA of the CDR3 is TGTGCCAGCAGTTTCCGCAGAAACAATGAGCAGTTCTTC.

V and J are TRBV7-2 and TRBJ1-2; 7 nucleotides match TRBD1. There are 16 residues in the CDR3. Germline CDR1 and CDR2: SGHTA and FQGNSA. Trimming cost V 2 bases and J 4 bases; bases outside gene matches: 10. In nucleotides, the CDR3 is TGTGCCAGCAGCTTAACTGGGGGACAGATAACCTATGGCTACACCTTC. It yields the protein CASSLTGGQITYGYTF.

The chain carries TRBV20-1 and TRBJ2-3, with a tentative D call TRBD1 (5 bases). Trimming removed 3 bases at V and 0 bases at J, with 13 bases between. Germline V gene sequence: CDR1 DFQATT, CDR2 SNEGSKA (reference sequence). The CDR3 extends over 15 amino acids. In DNA form, the CDR3 reads TGCAGTGCTAGTTCAGGGTACGGCAGCACAGATACGCAGTATTTT. Its translation is CSASSGYGSTDTQYF.

There are a few counts of this clone. Other DNA sequences of this sample code for an identical CDR3. The rearrangement links TRBV7-9 to TRBJ1-1; the D gene is possibly TRBD1 (6 bases). This CDR3 spans 13 amino acids. Germline V gene lookup returns CDR1 SEHNR and CDR2 FQNEAQ (reference sequence). Trimming removed 5 bases at V and 3 bases at J, with 10 bases between. The CDR3, as DNA: TGTGCCAGCAGCCTCGGACAGCACACTGAAGCTTTCTTT. Translating it yields CASSLGQHTEAFF.

As concerns this clone: Different DNA sequences within this sample yield the same CDR3. As DNA, the CDR3 is TGTGCCAGCAGCTTAATGTCATCAACAGATACGCAGTATTTT. It translates to CASSLMSSTDTQYF. This sequence joins TRBV7-3 and TRBJ2-3; D remains unclear. Per germline, CDR1 SGHTA and CDR2 FQGTGA. The CDR3 spans 14 residues. Trimming pared 1 base from V and 3 bases from J, leaving 8 bases between.

For this clone: Distinct nucleotide sequences in the sample also encode this CDR3. The rearrangement joins TRBV3-1 (or the pseudogene TRBV3-2) to TRBJ2-7; TRBD1 is a possible D gene (5 bases). The ends were cut back, 2 bases at V and 4 bases at J, with 6 bases in the middle. Germline CDR1 is LGHDT and CDR2 is YNNKEL (reference sequence). The CDR3 spans 12 residues. CDR3 bases: TGTGCCAGCAGCCAACAGGGTTACGAGCAGTACTTC. Translated, it gives CASSQQGYEQYF.

The chain has TRBV9 and TRBJ1-4; TRBD1 agrees at 10 bases. J gave up 8 bases and V 3 bases, and 7 bases lay outside the gene matches. Germline V gene data show CDR1 as SGDLS and CDR2 as YYNGEE. This CDR3 has 15 amino acids. CDR3 sequence reads: CASSAGQGLDEKLFF. Here the CDR3 DNA reads TGTGCCAGCAGCGCGGGACAGGGGTTAGACGAAAAACTGTTTTTT.

The chain joins TRBV11-2 to TRBJ1-1, with D unresolved. Germline CDR1 is SGHAT and CDR2 is FQNNGV. The CDR3 totals 13 residues. Trimming stripped 3 bases from V and 2 bases from J, with 7 bases between. The CDR3 DNA reads as TGTGCCAGCAGCTTGACACCTAACACTGAAGCTTTCTTT. This codes for CASSLTPNTEAFF.

The genes are TRBV9 and TRBJ1-1; D may be TRBD1 (6 bases). The CDR3 loop spans 15 amino acids. Trimming shortened V by 4 bases and J by 1 base, and 14 bases separated the two germline ends. Germline V gives CDR1 SGDLS, CDR2 YYNGEE. The DNA for the CDR3 is TGTGCCAGCAGCACCGCCGGGGGGCAGAACACTGAAGCTTTCTTT. This sequence encodes CASSTAGGQNTEAFF.

The rearrangement joins TRBV15 to TRBJ1-5; TRBD1 is a possible D gene (5 bases). The germline V gene encodes CDR1 LNHNV and CDR2 YYDKDF (reference sequence). V lost 0 bases, J lost 1 base, and 16 bases lay in between. There are 18 residues in the CDR3. CDR3 sequence: CATSRDRFKGRSNQPQHF. The CDR3 nucleotides are TGTGCCACCAGCAGAGATCGCTTCAAGGGGCGCAGCAATCAGCCCCAGCATTTT. The full variable domain, in which reference TRBV15 and TRBJ1-5 provide the parts outside the CDR3, is DAMVIQNPRYQVTQFGKPVTLSCSQTLNHNVMYWYQQKSSQAPKLLFHYYDKDFNNEADTPDNFQSRRPNTSFCFLDIRSPGLGDTAMYLCATSRDRFKGRSNQPQHFGDGTRLSIL.

This chain uses TRBV7-9 with TRBJ2-1, with TRBD1 matching over 7 bases. After removal of 1 base from V and 8 bases from J, the junction contained 11 bases not matched to a gene. The CDR3 runs to 16 residues. CDR1 SEHNR and CDR2 FQNEAQ come from the germline V gene (reference sequence). The CDR3 loop is CASSLVTGADADEQFF. The CDR3 DNA sequence: TGTGCCAGCAGCTTAGTTACAGGGGCCGATGCCGATGAGCAGTTCTTC.

The chain combines TRBV21-1 with TRBJ2-7; the table's D call of TRBD1 was not tested on the DNA. TRBV21-1 is noted as a pseudogene. The length of the CDR3 is 14 residues. DNA of the CDR3: TGTGCCAGCTTACAGGGACATCCTCACTACGAGCAGTACTTC. This encodes CASLQGHPHYEQYF.